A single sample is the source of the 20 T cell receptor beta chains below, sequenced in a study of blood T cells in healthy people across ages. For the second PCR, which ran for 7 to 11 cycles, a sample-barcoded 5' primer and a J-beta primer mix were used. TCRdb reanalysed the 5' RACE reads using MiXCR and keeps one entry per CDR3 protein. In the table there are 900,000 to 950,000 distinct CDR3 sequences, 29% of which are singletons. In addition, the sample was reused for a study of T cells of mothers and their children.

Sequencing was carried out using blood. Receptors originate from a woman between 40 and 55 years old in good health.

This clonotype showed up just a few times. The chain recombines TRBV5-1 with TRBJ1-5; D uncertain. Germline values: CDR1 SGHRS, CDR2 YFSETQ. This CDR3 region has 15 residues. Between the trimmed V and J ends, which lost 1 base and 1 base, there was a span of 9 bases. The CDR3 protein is CASSLNGESNQPQHF. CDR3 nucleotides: TGCGCCAGCAGCTTGAATGGGGAAAGCAATCAGCCCCAGCATTTT.

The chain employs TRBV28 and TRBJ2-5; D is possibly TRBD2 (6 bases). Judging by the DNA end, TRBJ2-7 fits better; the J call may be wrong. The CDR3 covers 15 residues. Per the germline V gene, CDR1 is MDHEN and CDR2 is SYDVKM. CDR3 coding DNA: TGTGCCAGCAGCTTGGGCGGGGTTGCTGGTGGCGAGCAGTACTTC. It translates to CASSLGGVAGGEQYF.

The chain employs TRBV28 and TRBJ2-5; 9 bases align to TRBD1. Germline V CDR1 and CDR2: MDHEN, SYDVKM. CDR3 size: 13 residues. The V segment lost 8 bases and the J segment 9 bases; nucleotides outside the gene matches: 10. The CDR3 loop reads CASRRTGEDSQYF. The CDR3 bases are TGTGCCAGCCGAAGGACAGGGGAGGATTCCCAGTACTTC.

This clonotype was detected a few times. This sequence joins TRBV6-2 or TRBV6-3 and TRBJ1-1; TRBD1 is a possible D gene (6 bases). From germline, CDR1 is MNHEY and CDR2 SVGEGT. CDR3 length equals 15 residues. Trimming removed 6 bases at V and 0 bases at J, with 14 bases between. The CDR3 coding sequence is TGTGCCAGCAGCCAGGGGAGGGGGTTGAACACTGAAGCTTTCTTT. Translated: CASSQGRGLNTEAFF.

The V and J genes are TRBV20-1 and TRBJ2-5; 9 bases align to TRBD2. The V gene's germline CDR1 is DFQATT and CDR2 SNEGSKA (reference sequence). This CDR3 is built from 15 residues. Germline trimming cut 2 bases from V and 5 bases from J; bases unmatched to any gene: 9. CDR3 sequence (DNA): TGCAGTGCTAGAAGGCCGACTAGCGGTCGGGAGACCCAGTACTTC. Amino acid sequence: CSARRPTSGRETQYF.

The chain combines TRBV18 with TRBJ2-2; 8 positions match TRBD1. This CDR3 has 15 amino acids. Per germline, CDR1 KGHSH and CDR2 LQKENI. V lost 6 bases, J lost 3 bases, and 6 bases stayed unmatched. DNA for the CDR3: TGTGCCAGCTCCCACGGACAGGGCGACACCGGGGAGCTGTTTTTT. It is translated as CASSHGQGDTGELFF.

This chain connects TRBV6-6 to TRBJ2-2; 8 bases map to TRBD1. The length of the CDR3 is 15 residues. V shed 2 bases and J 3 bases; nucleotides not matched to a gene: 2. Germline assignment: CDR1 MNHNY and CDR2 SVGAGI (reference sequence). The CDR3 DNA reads TGTGCCAGCAGTTACCGGACAGGGTACACCGGGGAGCTGTTTTTT. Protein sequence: CASSYRTGYTGELFF.

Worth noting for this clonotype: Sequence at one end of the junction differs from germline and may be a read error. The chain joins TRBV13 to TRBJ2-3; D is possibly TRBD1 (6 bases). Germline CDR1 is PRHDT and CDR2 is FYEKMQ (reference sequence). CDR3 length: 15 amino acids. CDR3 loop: CASSSRQESTDTRYF. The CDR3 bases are TGTGCCAGCAGCTCACGACAGGAATCCACAGATACGCGGTATTTT.

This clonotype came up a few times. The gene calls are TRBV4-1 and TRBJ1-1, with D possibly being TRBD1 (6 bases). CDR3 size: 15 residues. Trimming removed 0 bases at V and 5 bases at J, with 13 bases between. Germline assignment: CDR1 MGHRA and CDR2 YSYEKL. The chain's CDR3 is CASSQDLPGATEAFF. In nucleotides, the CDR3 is TGCGCCAGCAGCCAAGATCTGCCAGGGGCGACTGAAGCTTTCTTT.

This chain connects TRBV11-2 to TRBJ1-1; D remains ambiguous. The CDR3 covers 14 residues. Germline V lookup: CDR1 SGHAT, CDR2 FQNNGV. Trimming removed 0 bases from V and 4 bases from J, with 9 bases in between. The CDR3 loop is CASSLDWQTTEAFF. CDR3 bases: TGTGCCAGCAGCTTAGATTGGCAGACCACTGAAGCTTTCTTT.

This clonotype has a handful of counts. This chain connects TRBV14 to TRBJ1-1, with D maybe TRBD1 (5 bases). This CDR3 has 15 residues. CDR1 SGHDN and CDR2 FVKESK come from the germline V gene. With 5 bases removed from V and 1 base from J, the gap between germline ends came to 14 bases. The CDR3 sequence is CASSYDWTTNTEAFF. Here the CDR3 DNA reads TGTGCCAGCAGCTATGATTGGACAACGAACACTGAAGCTTTCTTT.

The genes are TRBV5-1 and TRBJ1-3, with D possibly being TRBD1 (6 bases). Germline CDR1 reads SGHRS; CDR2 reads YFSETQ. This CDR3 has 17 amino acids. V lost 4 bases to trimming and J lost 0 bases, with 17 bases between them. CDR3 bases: TGCGCCAGCAGCGATGACCTGACAGGAAGCTCTGGAAACACCATATATTTT. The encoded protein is CASSDDLTGSSGNTIYF.

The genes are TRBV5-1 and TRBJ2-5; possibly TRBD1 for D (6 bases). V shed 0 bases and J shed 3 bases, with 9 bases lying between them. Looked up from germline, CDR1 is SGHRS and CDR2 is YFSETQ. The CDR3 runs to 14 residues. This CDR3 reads CASSLANREETQYF. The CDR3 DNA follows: TGCGCCAGCAGCTTGGCGAACAGGGAAGAGACCCAGTACTTC.

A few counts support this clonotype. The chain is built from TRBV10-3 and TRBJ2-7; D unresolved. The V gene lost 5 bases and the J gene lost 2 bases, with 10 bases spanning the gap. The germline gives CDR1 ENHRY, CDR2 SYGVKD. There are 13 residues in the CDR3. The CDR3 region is CAISSGITYEQYF. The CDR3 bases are TGTGCCATCAGTTCGGGCATAACCTACGAGCAGTACTTC.

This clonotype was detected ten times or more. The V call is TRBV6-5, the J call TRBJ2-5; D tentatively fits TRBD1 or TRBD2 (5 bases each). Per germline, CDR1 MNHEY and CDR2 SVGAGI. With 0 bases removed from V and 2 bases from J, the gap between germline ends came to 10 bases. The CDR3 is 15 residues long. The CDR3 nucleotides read TGTGCCAGCAGTTACTCAGAGGGGACGCAAGAGACCCAGTACTTC. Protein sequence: CASSYSEGTQETQYF.

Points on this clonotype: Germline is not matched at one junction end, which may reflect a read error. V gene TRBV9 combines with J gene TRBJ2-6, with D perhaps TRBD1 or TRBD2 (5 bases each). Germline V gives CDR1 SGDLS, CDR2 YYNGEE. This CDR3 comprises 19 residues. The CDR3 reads CASSVAEWRIGSGANVPTF. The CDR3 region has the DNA TGTGCCAGCAGCGTAGCTGAGTGGAGGATTGGCTCTGGGGCCAACGTCCCGACTTTC.

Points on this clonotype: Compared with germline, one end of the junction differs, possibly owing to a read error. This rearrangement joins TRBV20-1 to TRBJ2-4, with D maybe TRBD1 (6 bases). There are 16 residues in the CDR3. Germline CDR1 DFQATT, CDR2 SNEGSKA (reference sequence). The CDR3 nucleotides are TGCAGTACTAGAGATAATAGGGGGTACCCCAAAAACATTCAGTACTTC. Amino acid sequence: CSTRDNRGYPKNIQYF.

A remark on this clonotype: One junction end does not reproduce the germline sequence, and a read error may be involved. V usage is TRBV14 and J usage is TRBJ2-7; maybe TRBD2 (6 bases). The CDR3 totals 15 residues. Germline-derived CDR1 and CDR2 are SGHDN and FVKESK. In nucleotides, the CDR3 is TGTGCCAGCAGCCAAGCGTCGGGCGGGGTCTACGAGCGGTACTTC. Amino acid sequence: CASSQASGGVYERYF.

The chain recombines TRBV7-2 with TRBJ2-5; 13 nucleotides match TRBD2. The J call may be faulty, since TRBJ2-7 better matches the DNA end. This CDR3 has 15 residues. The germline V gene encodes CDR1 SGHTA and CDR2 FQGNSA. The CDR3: CTSSQTSGGAYEQYF. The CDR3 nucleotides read TGTACCAGCAGCCAAACTAGCGGGGGGGCTTACGAGCAGTACTTC.

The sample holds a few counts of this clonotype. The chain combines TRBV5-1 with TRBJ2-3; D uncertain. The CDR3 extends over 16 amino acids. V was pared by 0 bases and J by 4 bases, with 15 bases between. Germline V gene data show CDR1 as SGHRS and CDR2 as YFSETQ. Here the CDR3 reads CASSLGGALDADTQYF. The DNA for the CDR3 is TGCGCCAGCAGCTTGGGAGGCGCTCTTGATGCAGATACGCAGTATTTT.